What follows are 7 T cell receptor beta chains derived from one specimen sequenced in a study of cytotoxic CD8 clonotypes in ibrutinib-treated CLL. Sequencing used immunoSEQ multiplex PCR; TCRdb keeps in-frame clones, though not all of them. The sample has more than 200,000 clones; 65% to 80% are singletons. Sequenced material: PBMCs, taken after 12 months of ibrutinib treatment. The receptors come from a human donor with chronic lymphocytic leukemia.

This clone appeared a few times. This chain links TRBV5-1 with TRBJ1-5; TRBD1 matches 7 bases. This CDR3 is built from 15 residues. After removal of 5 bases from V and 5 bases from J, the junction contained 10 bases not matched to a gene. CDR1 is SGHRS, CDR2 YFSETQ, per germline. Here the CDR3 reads CASRLRSGGHQPQHF. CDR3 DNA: TGCGCCAGCAGGTTGAGATCAGGGGGGCATCAGCCCCAGCATTTT.

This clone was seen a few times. CDR3 coding DNA: TGTGCCAGCAGCCTTCTCAGGGCGCCCCTCTCCTACGAGCAGTACTTC. This sequence encodes CASSLLRAPLSYEQYF. The V gene is TRBV7-9, the J gene TRBJ2-7; D perhaps matches TRBD1 (5 bases). Germline V gene lookup returns CDR1 SEHNR and CDR2 FQNEAQ (reference sequence). Trimming cost V 5 bases and J 0 bases, with 17 bases left between them. The CDR3 spans 16 residues.

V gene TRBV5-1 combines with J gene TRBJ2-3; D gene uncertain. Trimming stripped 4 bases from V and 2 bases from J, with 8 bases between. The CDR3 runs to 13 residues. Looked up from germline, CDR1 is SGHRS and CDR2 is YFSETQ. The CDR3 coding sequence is TGCGCCAGCAGCGTACAATTCACAGATACGCAGTATTTT. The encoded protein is CASSVQFTDTQYF.

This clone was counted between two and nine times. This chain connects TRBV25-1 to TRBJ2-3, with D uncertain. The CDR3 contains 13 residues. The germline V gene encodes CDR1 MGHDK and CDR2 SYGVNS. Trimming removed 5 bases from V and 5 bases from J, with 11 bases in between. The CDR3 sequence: CASSLPPEDTQYF. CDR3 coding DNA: TGTGCCAGCAGTTTACCCCCCGAAGATACGCAGTATTTT. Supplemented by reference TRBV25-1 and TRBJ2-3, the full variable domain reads EADIYQTPRYLVIGTGKKITLECSQTMGHDKMYWYQQDPGMELHLIHYSYGVNSTEKGDLSSESTVSRIRTEHFPLTLESARPSHTSQYLCASSLPPEDTQYFGPGTRLTVL.

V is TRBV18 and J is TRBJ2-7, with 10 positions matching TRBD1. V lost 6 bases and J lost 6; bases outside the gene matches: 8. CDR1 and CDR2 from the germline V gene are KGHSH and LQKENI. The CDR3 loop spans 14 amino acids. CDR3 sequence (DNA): TGTGCCAGCTCCCTCCGGGACAGGGGTTCCGAGCAGTACTTC. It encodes CASSLRDRGSEQYF.

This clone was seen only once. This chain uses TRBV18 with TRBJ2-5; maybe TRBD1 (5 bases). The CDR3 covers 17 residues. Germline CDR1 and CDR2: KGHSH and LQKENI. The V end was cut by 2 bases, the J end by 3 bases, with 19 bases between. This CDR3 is CASSPLLLRGAEETQYF. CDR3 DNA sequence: TGTGCCAGCTCACCATTGTTACTACGTGGGGCCGAAGAGACCCAGTACTTC.

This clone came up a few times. The CDR3 DNA follows: TGCGCCAGCAGCGCACATAACCCTGGAAACACCATATATTTT. It translates to CASSAHNPGNTIYF. V is TRBV5-1 and J is TRBJ1-3; D not certain. The CDR3 is 14 residues long. The germline gives CDR1 SGHRS, CDR2 YFSETQ. V shed 4 bases and J shed 2 bases, with 10 bases lying between them.